The T cell receptor beta chain described here comes from a study of blood T cell repertoires in COVID-19. Across the study: Both acute and convalescent COVID-19 samples were obtained from the United States, Italy and Spain. In each case, the material was cDNA or gDNA derived from T cells, B-cell-depleted T cells, or PBMCs.

Profiled with immunoSEQ multiplex PCR; TCRdb holds only in-frame clones, not every one. The table lists approximately 180,000 clones, almost 80% of them singletons. The CDR3 runs to 15 residues. Trimming took 8 bases from V and 2 from J, leaving 17 bases between them. Germline CDR1 and CDR2: WSHSY and SAAADI. This sequence joins TRBV10-2 and TRBJ2-3; no clear D gene. The source of this sequence is a woman between 65 and 79 years old with acute or convalescent COVID-19. The source material was peripheral blood. CDR3 sequence (DNA): TGCGCCAGCGGGCCTCTTGCGTCGCCCACAGATACGCAGTATTTT. Protein sequence: CASGPLASPTDTQYF.